This T cell receptor beta chain was sequenced in a study of T cell responses to AZD1222 COVID-19 vaccine. The study, taken as a whole, reports: In a largely white British group with more females than males, clonal diversity was possibly underestimated. In the spike-specific TCR repertoire, nearly half reportedly target unmutated variant regions.

Comments on this clone: The antigen is undetermined.

With 0 bases removed from V and 1 base from J, the gap between germline ends came to 10 bases. The CDR3 is 15 residues long. In germline, CDR1 is SGHNT, CDR2 YYREEE (reference sequence). The method was immunoSEQ multiplex PCR; TCRdb's version includes in-frame clones alone and lacks a portion of them. The sample lists some 110,000 clones, approximately 85% seen once, with around 3.9% in the top ten. This sequence originates from an adult in good health. This material consisted of peripheral blood, taken on day 0 of MenACWY control vaccination. The chain joins TRBV5-4 to TRBJ1-1, with D possibly TRBD1 on 6 matching bases. The CDR3 protein is CASSLVTGSNTEAFF. For the CDR3, the DNA is TGTGCCAGCAGCTTGGTGACAGGCTCGAACACTGAAGCTTTCTTT.